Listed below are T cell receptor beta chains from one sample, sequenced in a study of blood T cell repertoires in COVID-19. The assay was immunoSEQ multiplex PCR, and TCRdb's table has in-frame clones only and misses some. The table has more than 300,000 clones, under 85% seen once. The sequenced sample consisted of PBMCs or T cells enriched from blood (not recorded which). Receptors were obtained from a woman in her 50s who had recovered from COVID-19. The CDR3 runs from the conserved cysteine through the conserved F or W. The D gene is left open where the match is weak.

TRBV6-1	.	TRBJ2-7	CASSEEPYEQYF
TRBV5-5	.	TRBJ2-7	CASSLVPGTSSYEQYF
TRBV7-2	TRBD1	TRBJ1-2	CASSLVQGANYGYTF
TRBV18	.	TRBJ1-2	CASSPGGDNYGYTF
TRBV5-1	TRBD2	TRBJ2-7	CASSPVVAGVNEQYF
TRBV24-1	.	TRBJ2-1	CATSDQRNSSYNEQFF
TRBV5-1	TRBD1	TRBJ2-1	CASSEQGVHNEQFF
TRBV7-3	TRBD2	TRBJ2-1	CASSLLAAISYNEQFF
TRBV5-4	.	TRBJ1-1	CASSLVGSWTEAFF
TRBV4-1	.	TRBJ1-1	CASSQAGTGLAFF
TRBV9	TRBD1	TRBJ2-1	CASSGRDRGHNEQFF
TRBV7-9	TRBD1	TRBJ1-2	CASSRDRVLGYTF
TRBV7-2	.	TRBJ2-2	CASHGSRTGELFF
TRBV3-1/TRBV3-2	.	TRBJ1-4	CASSPSFAAAGEKLFF
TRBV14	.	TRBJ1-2	CASSQDSARGLYGYTF
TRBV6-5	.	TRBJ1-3	CASRLGEAGNTIYF
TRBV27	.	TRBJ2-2	CASSLGQTNTGELFF
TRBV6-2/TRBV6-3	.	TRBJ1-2	CASSSTDTNYGYTF
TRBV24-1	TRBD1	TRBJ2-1	CATSDQGQGRNEQFF
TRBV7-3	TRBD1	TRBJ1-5	CASSLTGGSNQPQHF
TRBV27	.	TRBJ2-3	CASRAVPNTQYF
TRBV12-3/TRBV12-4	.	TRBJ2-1	CARSSGDEQFF